This paragraph covers one T cell receptor beta chain sequence. There is no known antigen for this receptor. Within one base of it there is no much larger clone, and no base qualities were kept. The CDR3 goes from the cysteine to the phenylalanine over 16 residues. The only DNA kept is the CDR3, 48 bases in frame from the first base. V is pared back by 4 bases and J by 10 bases, with 20 bases lying between the germline termini. The CDR1 and CDR2 encoded by the germline V gene are LGHNA and YNFKEQ. The data were obtained in a study of human T cells and chemical hapten exposure listed by TCRdb under 2021. Regarding the complete study: For sensitization, 2% DPC in acetone was applied to an approximately 2 cm by approximately 2 cm area of upper inner arm skin. Weekly therapeutic DPC doses were additionally applied to the scalp of patients throughout the roughly 23-week study period. Patch testing was done on the upper back using Finn chambers containing 0.01% DPC, and results were scored after 6 days according to International Contact Dermatitis Research Group standards. The patient cohort, mostly female, included alopecia areata with under or over 50% scalp involvement, alopecia totalis and alopecia universalis. Libraries were pooled for sequencing, and variation in per-sample TCR yields was attributed mainly to small differences in library volumes within the pool. This study followed changes in the peripheral blood TCR repertoire in vivo during primary and secondary sensitization of alopecia patients to the hapten diphenylcyclopropenone (DPC). Blood samples were taken from patients before sensitization (week 0) and at 2, 6 and about 24 weeks after DPC sensitization. Blood for TCR sequencing was provided by twenty-nine alopecia patients at one to four time points (pre-sensitization, 2, 6 and 24 weeks). What the study reported, not specific to this receptor: Alopecia, a presumed autoimmune disease, was present in all patients, so the immune response of the patients might differ from that of healthy individuals. A positive correlation was found between the number of PT1 expanded TCRs and patch test score, with significance reached at thresholds 8, 16 and 32 but not 4. DPC sensitization did not change the number of TCRs with a frequency above 1 in 1000, and there was no evidence of changes in global repertoire structure. Repeated subsampling changed both the strength of the expansion versus patch-test correlation and the threshold at which the correlation became significant. Significantly more large CDR3 similarity clusters were formed by expanded TCRs than by pre-sensitization or healthy control sets, consistent with antigen-driven responses.

The library was obtained by RACE. For sequencing, a NextSeq 500 was employed. Library preparation attached unique molecular identifiers to individual cDNA molecules for quantitative, reproducible TCR counting. From each blood RNA sample, both TCR alpha and TCR beta chains were sequenced. As for the original processing: Samples had a median of roughly 91,000 TCRs, with a range from about 23,224 to 690,600. V, J and CDR3 annotation of the TCR reads was carried out using the Decombinator software suite. For PS versus PT1 abundance plots, all samples were subsampled to the same number of TCRs (28,000). Expanded TCRs were defined as absent before sensitization and observed at least eight times at the 2-week time point. The public reads were run again by TCRdb, first through fastp at Q25 and then through MiXCR, and only productive beta chains were kept. Each entry merges the rows of one CDR3 protein and shows their most common DNA and genes. None of the V and J calls come from the authors' own analysis; TCRdb made them. The sample includes about 350,000 distinct CDR3 sequences, with 4.5% to 5.5% observed a single time. About 8.7% of the sample belongs to the ten largest clones.

Sample time point, as interpreted from the label and publication: pre-sensitization, week 0. The treatment or condition label corresponds to: therapeutic diphenylcyclopropenone sensitization with weekly scalp DPC. At every patch-test visit, the blood draw took place before the patch test was put on. Patients were eligible if aged 18 to 70, diagnosed with alopecia and judged suitable for DPC therapy, and pregnant patients were excluded. Total RNA was extracted from unfractionated whole blood collected in Tempus Blood RNA tubes. The rearranged segments are TRBV4-2 and TRBJ1-6, and the D gene may be TRBD1, 5 bases matching. Material: whole blood, obtained in connection with sensitization to the hapten diphenylcyclopropenone (DPC). The TCR was taken from a woman younger than 30 with alopecia areata. Some clones in this sample may be carry-over from other donors' samples. The CDR3 protein: CASSRVSGRVGSPLHF. The DNA reads as follows: TGTGCCAGCAGCCGGGTCTCGGGCAGGGTGGGATCACCCCTCCACTTT.